These T cell receptor beta chains were read from a single sample in a study of OX40 agonist ivuxolimab in advanced cancers. The assay was immunoSEQ multiplex PCR, and TCRdb's table has in-frame clones only and misses some. This sample has about 50,000 clones, with more than 85% found just once. Source: CD4+ or CD8+ T cells sorted from blood, taken in a trial of the OX40 agonist ivuxolimab. These receptors came from an adult with an advanced solid tumor such as melanoma, head and neck, liver or kidney cancer. Both conserved end residues are part of each CDR3. Only part of the rows carry a size: once, few, many, or a class if the clone is expanded.

V,size,CDR3
TRBV5-6,.,CASSWDRRFSGNTIYF
TRBV29-1,.,CSALQIGTSGGRSYEQYF
TRBV7-3,.,CASSPPRGEQFF
TRBV5-1,.,CASSLETSGPQETQYF
TRBV7-9,.,CASSPGRTDTQYF
TRBV7-6,once,CASSLGTSWRADEQYF
TRBV28,.,CASSQAGGRETQYF
TRBV2,.,CASRGFGQPLGEQYF
TRBV7-9,.,CASSSQNPTGGGYTF
TRBV10-3,.,CAISEPTGVADTQYF
TRBV11-2,.,CASSLDWSTEQFF
TRBV21-1,.,CASSKARGYNEQFF
TRBV7-9,.,CASSSGTPAGQPQHF
TRBV7-2,.,CASSPSFRGKIETQYF
TRBV7-2,.,CASSLGTSGIAETQYF
TRBV4-2,once,CASSQTGQDEKLFF
TRBV18,.,CASSPDYPAEQFF
TRBV30,once,CAWNWGGAPHEQYF
TRBV28,.,CATGGGYF
TRBV5-1,.,CASSQDREYEQYF
TRBV5-1,.,CASSRQGLNEKLFF
TRBV2,.,CASSEEKGAAGETQYF
TRBV10-2,.,CASRDFYEQYF
TRBV28,.,CASSRTSGRTGELFF
TRBV19,.,CASSIMRTGGGAEAFF
TRBV6-1,few,CASNGGYSNQPQHF
TRBV5-6,.,CASSLGGPSYGYTF
TRBV18,.,CASSPPSATNEKLFF
TRBV14,.,CASSQHSRAGELFF
TRBV1,.,CTSSYSGSRSYNEQFF
TRBV7-2,.,CASSSHGGVDEAFF
TRBV5-1,.,CASSAPTGGRVHEQYF
TRBV7-9,.,CASSATGGGYTF
TRBV7-2,.,CASSPRIEQFF
TRBV19,.,CASEGDGYNSPLHF
TRBV14,.,CASASGLANEQYF
TRBV6-1,.,CASSEGGRLDTQYF
TRBV7-2,.,CASSLQGLTEAFF
TRBV7-3,.,CASSAEHSTDTQYF
TRBV19,once,CATSPGQGAYGYTF
TRBV7-6,.,CASSLRPQGNAGELFF
TRBV18,.,CASSPPLDDYEQYF
TRBV4-1,medium-sized,CASSQQGAANTGELFF
TRBV7-3,once,CASSPGGFGTGELFF
TRBV19,.,CASSPPGRGTPSNTEAFF
TRBV6-5,.,CASSASGASNQPQHF
TRBV5-4,once,CASSPPPTGFNYGYTF
TRBV4-1,.,CASSQEVAGGPTDTQYF
TRBV2,.,CASLIWGATEAFF
TRBV6-5,.,CASSDSEGYTF
TRBV5-1,.,CASSLNLQVPNSPLHF
TRBV6-5,.,CASSYSGGNQPQHF